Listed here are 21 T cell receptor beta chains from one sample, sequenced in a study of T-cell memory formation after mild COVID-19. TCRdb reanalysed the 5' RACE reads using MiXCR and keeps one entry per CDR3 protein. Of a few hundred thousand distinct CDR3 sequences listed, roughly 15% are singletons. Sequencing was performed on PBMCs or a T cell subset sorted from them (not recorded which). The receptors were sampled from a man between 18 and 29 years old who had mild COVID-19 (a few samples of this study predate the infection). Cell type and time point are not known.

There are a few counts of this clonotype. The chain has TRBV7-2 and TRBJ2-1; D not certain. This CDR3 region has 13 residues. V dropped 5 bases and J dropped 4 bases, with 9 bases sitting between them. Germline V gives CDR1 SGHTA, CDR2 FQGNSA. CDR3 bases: TGTGCCAGCAGCGCCGACCGGTACAATGAGCAGTTCTTC. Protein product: CASSADRYNEQFF.

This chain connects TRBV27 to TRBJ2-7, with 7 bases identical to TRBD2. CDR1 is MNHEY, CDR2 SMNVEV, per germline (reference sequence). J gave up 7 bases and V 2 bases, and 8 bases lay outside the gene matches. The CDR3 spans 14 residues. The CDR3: CASSLKAGLGEQYV. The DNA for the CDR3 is TGTGCCAGCAGTTTAAAAGCGGGGCTAGGGGAGCAGTACGTC.

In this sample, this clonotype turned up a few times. CDR3: CSARTTTTNEKLFF. Written as DNA, the CDR3 is TGCAGTGCTAGGACGACTACAACTAATGAAAAACTGTTTTTT. The rearrangement links TRBV20-1 to TRBJ1-4, with D unclear. Germline loops: CDR1 DFQATT, CDR2 SNEGSKA (reference sequence). The length of the CDR3 is 14 residues. The germline V and J ends were trimmed by 3 bases and 0 bases, with 8 bases remaining between them.

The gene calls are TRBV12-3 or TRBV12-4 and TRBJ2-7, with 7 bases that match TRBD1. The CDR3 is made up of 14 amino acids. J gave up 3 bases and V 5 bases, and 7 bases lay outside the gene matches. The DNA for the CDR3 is TGTGCCAGCAGTACGGGACAGATTGGCTACGAGCAGTACGTC. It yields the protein CASSTGQIGYEQYV.

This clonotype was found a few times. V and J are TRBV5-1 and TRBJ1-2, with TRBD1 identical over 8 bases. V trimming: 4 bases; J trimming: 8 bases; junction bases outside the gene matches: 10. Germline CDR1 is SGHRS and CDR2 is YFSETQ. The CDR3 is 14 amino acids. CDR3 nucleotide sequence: TGCGCCAGCAGCCCCGGGACAGGTCTTCCCGGCTACACCTTC. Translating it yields CASSPGTGLPGYTF.

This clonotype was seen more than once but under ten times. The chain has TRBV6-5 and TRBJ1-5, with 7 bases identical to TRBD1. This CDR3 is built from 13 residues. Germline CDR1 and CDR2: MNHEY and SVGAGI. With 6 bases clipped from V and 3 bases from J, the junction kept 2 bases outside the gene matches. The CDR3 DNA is TGTGCCAGCAGCGGGACAGCCAATCAGCCCCAGCATTTT. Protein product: CASSGTANQPQHF.

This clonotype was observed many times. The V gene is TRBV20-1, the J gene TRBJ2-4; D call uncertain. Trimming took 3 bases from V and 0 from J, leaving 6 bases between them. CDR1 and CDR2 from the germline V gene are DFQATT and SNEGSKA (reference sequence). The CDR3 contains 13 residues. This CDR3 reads CSASQLAKNIQYF. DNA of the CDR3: TGCAGTGCTAGTCAGTTAGCCAAAAACATTCAGTACTTC.

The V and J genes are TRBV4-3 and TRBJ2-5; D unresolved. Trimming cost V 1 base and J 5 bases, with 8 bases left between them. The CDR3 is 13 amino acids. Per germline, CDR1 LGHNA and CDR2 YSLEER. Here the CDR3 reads CASSQGLLETQYF. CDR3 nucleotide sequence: TGCGCCAGCAGCCAAGGGCTATTGGAGACCCAGTACTTC.

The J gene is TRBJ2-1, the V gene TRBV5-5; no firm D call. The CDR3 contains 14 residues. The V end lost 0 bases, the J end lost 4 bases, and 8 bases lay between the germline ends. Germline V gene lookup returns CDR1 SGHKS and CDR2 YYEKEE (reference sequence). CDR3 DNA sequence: TGTGCCAGCAGCTTGGAAAGCGAGTACAATGAGCAGTTCTTC. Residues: CASSLESEYNEQFF.

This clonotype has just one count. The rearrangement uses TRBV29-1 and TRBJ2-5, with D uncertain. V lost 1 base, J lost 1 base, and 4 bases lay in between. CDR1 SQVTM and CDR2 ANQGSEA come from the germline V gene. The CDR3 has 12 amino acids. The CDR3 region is CSVEGTQETQYF. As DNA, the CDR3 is TGCAGCGTTGAAGGCACCCAAGAGACCCAGTACTTC.

The CDR3 protein is CASSFDPGSSGNTIYF. The CDR3 DNA sequence: TGCGCCAGCAGCTTTGACCCCGGGAGCTCTGGAAACACCATATATTTT. The chain combines TRBV5-1 with TRBJ1-3, with no clear D. The CDR3 totals 16 residues. Germline V gives CDR1 SGHRS, CDR2 YFSETQ. V was trimmed by 2 bases and J by 0 bases, leaving 12 bases between them.

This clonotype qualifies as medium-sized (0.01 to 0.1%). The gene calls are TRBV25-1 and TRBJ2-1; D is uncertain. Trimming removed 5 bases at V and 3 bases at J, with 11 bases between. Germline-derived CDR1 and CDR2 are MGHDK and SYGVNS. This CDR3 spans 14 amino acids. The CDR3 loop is CASSQSDFYNEQFF. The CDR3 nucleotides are TGTGCCAGCAGTCAGTCCGACTTCTACAATGAGCAGTTCTTC. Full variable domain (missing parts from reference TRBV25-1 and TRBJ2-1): EADIYQTPRYLVIGTGKKITLECSQTMGHDKMYWYQQDPGMELHLIHYSYGVNSTEKGDLSSESTVSRIRTEHFPLTLESARPSHTSQYLCASSQSDFYNEQFFGPGTRLTVL.

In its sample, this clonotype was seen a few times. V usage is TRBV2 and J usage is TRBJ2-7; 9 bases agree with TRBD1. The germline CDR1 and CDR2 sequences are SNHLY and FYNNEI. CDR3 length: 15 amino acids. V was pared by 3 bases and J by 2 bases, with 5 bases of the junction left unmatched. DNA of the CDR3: TGTGCCAGCAGTGATCCGGGACAGGGCACCTACGAGCAGTACTTC. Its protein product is CASSDPGQGTYEQYF.

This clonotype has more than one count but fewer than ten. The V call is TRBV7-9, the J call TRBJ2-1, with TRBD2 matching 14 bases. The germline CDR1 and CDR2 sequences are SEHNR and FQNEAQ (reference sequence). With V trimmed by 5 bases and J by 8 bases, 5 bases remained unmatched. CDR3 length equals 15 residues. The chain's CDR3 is CASSVTSGGADEQFF. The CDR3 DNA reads TGTGCCAGCAGCGTGACTAGCGGGGGGGCGGATGAGCAGTTCTTC.

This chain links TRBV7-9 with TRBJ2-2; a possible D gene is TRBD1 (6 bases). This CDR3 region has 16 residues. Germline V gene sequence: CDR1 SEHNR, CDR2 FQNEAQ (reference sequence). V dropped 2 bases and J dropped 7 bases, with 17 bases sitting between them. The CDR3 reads CASSLPRDTMIGELFF. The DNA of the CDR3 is TGTGCCAGCAGCTTACCCCGGGACACAATGATCGGGGAGCTGTTTTTT.

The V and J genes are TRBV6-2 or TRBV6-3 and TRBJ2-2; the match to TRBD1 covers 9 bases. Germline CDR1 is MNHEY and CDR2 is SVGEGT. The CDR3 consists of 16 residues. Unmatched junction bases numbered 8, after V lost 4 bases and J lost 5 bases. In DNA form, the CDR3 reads TGTGCCAGCAGTTCCCAACAGGGGGCGTGGACCGGGGAGCTGTTTTTT. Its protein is CASSSQQGAWTGELFF.

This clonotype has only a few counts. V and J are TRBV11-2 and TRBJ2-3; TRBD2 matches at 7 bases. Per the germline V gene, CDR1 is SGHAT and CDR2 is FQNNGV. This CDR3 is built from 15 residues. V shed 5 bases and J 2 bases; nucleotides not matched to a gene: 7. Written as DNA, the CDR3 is TGTGCCAGCAGCCCGGGGGGAGGGATCACAGATACGCAGTATTTT. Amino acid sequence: CASSPGGGITDTQYF.

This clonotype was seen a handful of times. The CDR3 nucleotides are TGTGCCAGCAGCCAAGACCGGCGGCTGGGGCCCACCCTAGCAAAACTGTTTTTT. Amino acid sequence: CASSQDRRLGPTLAKLFF. V and J are TRBV4-2 and TRBJ1-4, with a possible D match to TRBD1 (5 bases). The V gene's germline CDR1 is LGHNA and CDR2 YNFKEQ. This CDR3 has 18 amino acids. Trimming pared 0 bases from V and 10 bases from J, leaving 24 bases between.

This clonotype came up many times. CDR3: CASSASRTSGSTGELFF. The CDR3 bases are TGTGCCAGCAGCGCTTCCCGGACTAGCGGATCCACCGGGGAGCTGTTTTTT. This chain uses TRBV5-8 with TRBJ2-2; 10 bases map to TRBD2. J was trimmed by 4 bases and V by 4 bases; bases with no gene match: 10. In germline, CDR1 is SGHTS, CDR2 YDEGEE. This CDR3 contains 17 residues. The whole variable domain, remainder taken from reference TRBV5-8 and TRBJ2-2, is EAGVTQSPTHLIKTRGQQATLRCSPISGHTSVYWYQQALGLGLQFLLWYDEGEERNRGNFPPRFSGRQFPNYSSELNVNALELEDSALYLCASSASRTSGSTGELFFGEGSRLTVL.

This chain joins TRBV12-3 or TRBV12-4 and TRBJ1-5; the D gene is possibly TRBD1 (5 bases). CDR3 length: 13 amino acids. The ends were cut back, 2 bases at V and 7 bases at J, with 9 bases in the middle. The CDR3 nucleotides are TGTGCCAGCAGTTTACTGGGGGGACAGCCCCAGCATTTT. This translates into CASSLLGGQPQHF.

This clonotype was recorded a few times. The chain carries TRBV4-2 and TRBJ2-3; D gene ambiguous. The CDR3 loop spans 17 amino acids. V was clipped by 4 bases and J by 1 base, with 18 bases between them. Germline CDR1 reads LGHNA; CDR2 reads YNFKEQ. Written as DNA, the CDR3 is TGTGCCAGCAGCCCATCGGACCAGAGCGAGCGCACAGATACGCAGTATTTT. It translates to CASSPSDQSERTDTQYF.